A single sample is the source of the 6 T cell receptor beta chains below, sequenced in a study of T cell changes during pregnancy in multiple sclerosis (dated by TCRdb to 2018 to 2020). The protocol used for the library was the immunoSEQ multiplex PCR assay. This immuneACCESS table, as held by TCRdb, lists in-frame sequences with V and J called but not all clones. Of the missing ones, under half trace to an unresolved V gene in checked studies; the others have no known cause. Present in this sample are 100,000 or so clones, about nine tenths of which were seen just once. Approximately 0.8% of the sample lies in the top ten. Sequencing used peripheral blood, obtained in the second trimester of pregnancy. The receptors originated from a female donor in good health, enrolled as a control in a pregnancy study.

This rearrangement joins TRBV6-6 to TRBJ2-2; 8 positions agree with TRBD2. V trimming: 8 bases; J trimming: 6 bases; junction bases outside the gene matches: 8. This CDR3 has 14 amino acids. Per germline, CDR1 MNHNY and CDR2 SVGAGI (reference sequence). CDR3 sequence reads: CASAREGRAGELFF. The CDR3 DNA reads TGTGCCAGCGCCCGGGAGGGCCGTGCCGGGGAGCTGTTTTTT.

Remarks on this clone: One end of the junction does not line up with germline, which may come from a read error. The rearrangement joins TRBV6-6 to TRBJ1-2; D is undetermined. The CDR3 sequence is 15 residues long. Germline CDR1 and CDR2: MNHNY and SVGAGI (reference sequence). In DNA, the CDR3 is TGTGCCAGCAGTGACTCCAGTAAAACCAACTATGGCTACACCTTC. It yields the protein CASSDSSKTNYGYTF.

The rearrangement uses TRBV27 and TRBJ1-3; 9 nucleotides match TRBD1. Germline CDR1 and CDR2: MNHEY and SMNVEV (reference sequence). J lost 5 bases, V lost 5 bases, and 4 bases had no gene match. The CDR3 spans 14 residues. CDR3 DNA: TGTGCCAGCAGTCAAGGACAGGGGAGAAACACCATATATTTT. Its translation: CASSQGQGRNTIYF.

The rearrangement uses TRBV6-5 and TRBJ2-3, with D tentatively TRBD1 or TRBD2 (7 bases each). The CDR3 covers 13 residues. V shed 10 bases and J shed 5 bases, with 16 bases lying between them. Germline lookup yields CDR1 MNHEY and CDR2 SVGAGI. This CDR3 reads CATRGGRGDTQYF. In DNA form, the CDR3 reads TGTGCCACCAGGGGGGGGCGAGGAGATACGCAGTATTTT.

The genes are TRBV19 and TRBJ2-2; 9 bases are shared with TRBD2. Germline CDR1 reads LNHDA; CDR2 reads SQIVND (reference sequence). The ends lost 8 bases at V and 6 bases at J; junction bases unmatched: 25. The CDR3 runs to 20 residues. CDR3 residues: CASFPSGRRGLAGIAGELFF. The CDR3 DNA is TGTGCCAGTTTTCCATCCGGGAGGCGCGGTCTAGCGGGGATCGCCGGGGAGCTGTTTTTT.

This chain joins TRBV6-6 and TRBJ2-5; 9 nucleotides align to TRBD2. The CDR3 is 14 amino acids. V was clipped by 7 bases and J by 4 bases; unmatched bases: 7. Germline V lookup: CDR1 MNHNY, CDR2 SVGAGI (reference sequence). CDR3 coding DNA: TGTGCCAGCACCCTGGCGGGAGGGCGAGAGACCCAGTACTTC. Encoded protein: CASTLAGGRETQYF.